Given below is one T cell receptor beta chain in context. This clone was found a few times. No cognate antigen has been identified for it. Base qualities are not recorded, but no much larger clone differs from it by a single base. Relative to germline, V is missing 4 bases and J is missing 7 bases, with 7 bases of the junction outside any gene match. The CDR3, from cysteine to phenylalanine, totals 13 residues. The DNA shown is the 39-base CDR3, in frame from base 1. Via the germline V gene, CDR1 is SGHTS and CDR2 YDEGEE. Genomic DNA was extracted from sorted cells with the QIAGEN DNeasy Blood and Tissue Kit for TCRbeta CDR3 sequencing. Through immunoSEQ, high-throughput TCRbeta CDR3 sequencing was done commercially, including PCR amplification with internal controls and bias correction. Regarding the original processing steps: Unique productive TCRbeta sequences were defined by CDR3 nucleotide sequence when primers matched and otherwise by CDR3 amino acid sequence together with Vbeta and Jbeta genes. To correct for sorting error, sequences found in more than one sorted population at a frequency ratio of 2:1 or less were discarded, and the remaining shared sequences were assigned to the population with the higher frequency. Donor-reactive sequences were defined as at least 5-fold expanded in CFSE-low cells versus unstimulated cells, with frequency of at least 0.01% in CFSE-low cells. Jensen-Shannon divergence calculated on the top 100 TCRbeta sequences ranked by frequency was used to measure repertoire divergence. For samples with multiple sequencing runs, sorting error was corrected in each run separately before the runs were combined. Entries here come from immuneACCESS through TCRdb and include only in-frame sequences with V and J called. Some clones fail to appear in such tables; in the studies checked, an unresolved V gene covers under half of the shortfall, and the cause of the remainder is unknown. Clonal size and the V and J genes are those of that table, whereas D and trimming came from the DNA. This sample is represented by 200,000 to 300,000 clones; approximately 84% of them were singletons. The ten largest clones capture about 0.58% of the sample.

Unstimulated Tregs (CD4+CD25+CD127-), CD4+ non-Tregs (CD4+CD25-), CD4 and CD8 cells were FACS-sorted from thawed PBMCs. Blood from healthy controls was obtained either as purchased buffy coats or from healthy volunteers. Healthy control blood was processed to PBMCs by Ficoll density gradient and cryopreserved, and patient PBMCs were collected before and after transplant. The sample is drawn from a study of Tregs in tolerant kidney transplant recipients (dated by TCRdb to the late 2010s). Describing the broader study: Before combined kidney and bone marrow transplantation, this study identified donor-specific regulatory T cells using TCRbeta sequencing and then followed those same cells after transplant. TCRbeta repertoire sequencing was used in 3 healthy controls to compare several methods for expanding Tregs specific for an allogeneic donor.

Overall study results and their limits: The study was limited by small patient numbers, and the findings need validation in larger populations and under other immunosuppression protocols. Although technical replication error seemed to be minimal, the question of biological reproducibility was not addressed directly. Expanding Tregs with activated donor B cells appeared to identify the most biologically relevant and donor-specific TCRbeta repertoire.

The sample comprised CD4+ T cells from blood. The receptor comes from a human donor in good health. In this chain, TRBV5-8 is recombined with TRBJ1-2, and TRBD1 aligns with 7 junction nucleotides. The bases are TGTGCCAGCAGCCCGGACAGGCTGGGTGGCTACACCTTC. The encoded protein is CASSPDRLGGYTF. Here the CDR3 is joined to the reference TRBV5-8 and TRBJ1-2 genes, and the full variable domain is: EAGVTQSPTHLIKTRGQQATLRCSPISGHTSVYWYQQALGLGLQFLLWYDEGEERNRGNFPPRFSGRQFPNYSSELNVNALELEDSALYLCASSPDRLGGYTFGSGTRLTVV.